Listed below are T cell receptor beta chains from one sample, sequenced in a study of blood T cells in healthy people across ages. TCRdb recomputed calls from the 5' RACE reads with MiXCR, one row per CDR3 protein. Here the sample spans 700,000 to 850,000 distinct CDR3 sequences, less than 70% being singletons. The material sequenced was blood. The receptors shown here come from a man older than 75 in good health. CDR3s include the opening cysteine and the closing phenylalanine or tryptophan. Each record gives: clone size, CDR3 length, D gene, V gene, J gene, CDR3 protein, CDR3 DNA. D genes are given only for firm matches. Size is stated for part of the rows, as once, few or many counts, or as a class when the clone is expanded.

clone size: few; CDR3 length: 15; D gene: TRBD2; V gene: TRBV12-3/TRBV12-4; J gene: TRBJ2-1; CDR3 protein: CASSASGRAYNEQFF; CDR3 DNA: TGTGCCAGCAGTGCTAGCGGGAGGGCCTACAATGAGCAGTTCTTC
clone size: .; CDR3 length: 15; D gene: TRBD1; V gene: TRBV12-3/TRBV12-4; J gene: TRBJ2-7; CDR3 protein: CASRGINRGRDEQYF; CDR3 DNA: TGTGCCAGCAGGGGCATCAACAGGGGGCGCGACGAGCAGTACTTC
clone size: few; CDR3 length: 13; D gene: .; V gene: TRBV29-1; J gene: TRBJ2-7; CDR3 protein: CSVPGTPFYEQYF; CDR3 DNA: TGCAGCGTCCCCGGGACACCTTTCTACGAGCAGTACTTC
clone size: .; CDR3 length: 16; D gene: TRBD2; V gene: TRBV12-3/TRBV12-4; J gene: TRBJ2-1; CDR3 protein: CASSPSGLAGVHEQFF; CDR3 DNA: TGTGCCAGCAGTCCCTCGGGACTAGCGGGAGTCCATGAGCAGTTCTTC
clone size: .; CDR3 length: 13; D gene: TRBD1; V gene: TRBV20-1; J gene: TRBJ2-7; CDR3 protein: CSATGTGGREQYF; CDR3 DNA: TGCAGTGCTACCGGGACAGGGGGCCGCGAGCAGTACTTC
clone size: .; CDR3 length: 14; D gene: .; V gene: TRBV12-3/TRBV12-4; J gene: TRBJ2-7; CDR3 protein: CASSPSGKFYEQYF; CDR3 DNA: TGTGCCAGCAGCCCGTCGGGAAAGTTCTACGAGCAGTACTTC
clone size: few; CDR3 length: 15; D gene: TRBD1; V gene: TRBV20-1; J gene: TRBJ1-5; CDR3 protein: CSASSGQGVNQPQHF; CDR3 DNA: TGCAGTGCTAGTAGCGGGCAGGGGGTCAATCAGCCCCAGCATTTT
clone size: .; CDR3 length: 18; D gene: .; V gene: TRBV27; J gene: TRBJ2-5; CDR3 protein: CASSLGRSINPHQETQYF; CDR3 DNA: TGTGCCAGCAGTTTGGGGCGGTCGATAAACCCCCACCAAGAGACCCAGTACTTC
clone size: few; CDR3 length: 16; D gene: .; V gene: TRBV10-3; J gene: TRBJ2-1; CDR3 protein: CAITTLASSTYNEQFF; CDR3 DNA: TGTGCCATCACAACGTTGGCTAGCAGTACCTACAATGAGCAGTTCTTC
clone size: .; CDR3 length: 15; D gene: .; V gene: TRBV5-1; J gene: TRBJ2-1; CDR3 protein: CASRAEGSSYNEQFF; CDR3 DNA: TGCGCCAGCAGGGCGGAGGGAAGCTCCTACAATGAGCAGTTCTTC
clone size: .; CDR3 length: 13; D gene: .; V gene: TRBV20-1; J gene: TRBJ2-5; CDR3 protein: CSARGGYSETQYF; CDR3 DNA: TGCAGTGCTAGAGGAGGCTACTCGGAGACCCAGTACTTC
clone size: few; CDR3 length: 15; D gene: .; V gene: TRBV20-1; J gene: TRBJ1-1; CDR3 protein: CSATSPRWGGTEAFF; CDR3 DNA: TGCAGTGCTACCTCCCCTCGGTGGGGAGGGACTGAAGCTTTCTTT
clone size: .; CDR3 length: 14; D gene: TRBD1; V gene: TRBV12-3/TRBV12-4; J gene: TRBJ1-2; CDR3 protein: CASRPTWDRGGYTF; CDR3 DNA: TGTGCCAGCAGACCGACGTGGGACAGAGGCGGCTACACCTTC
clone size: .; CDR3 length: 15; D gene: .; V gene: TRBV10-3; J gene: TRBJ2-2; CDR3 protein: CAISESFDGPRELFF; CDR3 DNA: TGTGCCATCAGTGAGTCGTTTGATGGGCCAAGGGAGCTGTTTTTT
clone size: .; CDR3 length: 17; D gene: TRBD1; V gene: TRBV10-2; J gene: TRBJ2-4; CDR3 protein: CASSGRTGGLDKNIQYF; CDR3 DNA: TGCGCCAGCAGTGGCCGGACAGGGGGCTTGGACAAAAACATTCAGTACTTC
clone size: .; CDR3 length: 16; D gene: TRBD2; V gene: TRBV5-1; J gene: TRBJ2-7; CDR3 protein: CPSSLDVGRGAYEQYF; CDR3 DNA: TGCCCCAGCAGCTTGGATGTCGGGAGGGGGGCCTACGAGCAGTACTTC
clone size: once; CDR3 length: 13; D gene: .; V gene: TRBV10-3; J gene: TRBJ2-5; CDR3 protein: CAISEGSQETQYF; CDR3 DNA: TGTGCCATCAGTGAGGGGTCACAAGAGACCCAGTACTTC
clone size: .; CDR3 length: 14; D gene: .; V gene: TRBV19; J gene: TRBJ2-7; CDR3 protein: CASSIYGGAYEQYF; CDR3 DNA: TGTGCCAGTAGTATCTACGGTGGAGCCTACGAGCAGTACTTC
clone size: .; CDR3 length: 13; D gene: TRBD1; V gene: TRBV7-8; J gene: TRBJ2-7; CDR3 protein: CASSLRLGDSQYF; CDR3 DNA: TGTGCCAGCAGCTTGCGCCTAGGGGACAGTCAGTACTTC
clone size: few; CDR3 length: 17; D gene: TRBD2; V gene: TRBV11-2; J gene: TRBJ2-5; CDR3 protein: CASSPGTSGTVGETQYF; CDR3 DNA: TGTGCCAGCAGCCCTGGGACTAGCGGGACCGTGGGCGAGACCCAGTACTTC
clone size: .; CDR3 length: 12; D gene: .; V gene: TRBV7-9; J gene: TRBJ2-7; CDR3 protein: CASSPTIYEQYF; CDR3 DNA: TGTGCCAGCAGCCCAACTATCTACGAGCAGTACTTC
clone size: .; CDR3 length: 12; D gene: .; V gene: TRBV3-1; J gene: TRBJ2-1; CDR3 protein: CASSQVRLEQFF; CDR3 DNA: TGTGCCAGCAGCCAAGTACGTCTTGAGCAGTTCTTC
clone size: few; CDR3 length: 14; D gene: .; V gene: TRBV10-3; J gene: TRBJ2-7; CDR3 protein: CAISVGRGGYEQYF; CDR3 DNA: TGTGCCATCAGTGTGGGCAGGGGCGGGTACGAGCAGTACTTC
clone size: few; CDR3 length: 14; D gene: .; V gene: TRBV7-9; J gene: TRBJ2-3; CDR3 protein: CASSLAGTTDTQYF; CDR3 DNA: TGTGCCAGCAGCTTAGCCGGGACCACAGATACGCAGTATTTT
clone size: .; CDR3 length: 17; D gene: .; V gene: TRBV20-1; J gene: TRBJ2-3; CDR3 protein: CSARAQGGGPLTDTQYF; CDR3 DNA: TGCAGTGCTAGGGCCCAGGGGGGAGGGCCTCTAACAGATACGCAGTATTTT
clone size: .; CDR3 length: 14; D gene: .; V gene: TRBV29-1; J gene: TRBJ2-7; CDR3 protein: CSVGGTGSSYEQYF; CDR3 DNA: TGCAGCGTGGGCGGCACAGGGAGCTCCTACGAGCAGTACTTC
clone size: .; CDR3 length: 16; D gene: TRBD2; V gene: TRBV24-1; J gene: TRBJ2-1; CDR3 protein: CATSDERTSFDNEQFF; CDR3 DNA: TGTGCCACCAGTGACGAAAGGACTAGTTTCGACAATGAGCAGTTCTTC
clone size: .; CDR3 length: 14; D gene: .; V gene: TRBV5-1; J gene: TRBJ2-3; CDR3 protein: CASSLARDTDTQYF; CDR3 DNA: TGCGCCAGCAGCTTGGCTCGAGATACAGATACGCAGTATTTT
clone size: .; CDR3 length: 14; D gene: .; V gene: TRBV9; J gene: TRBJ2-1; CDR3 protein: CASSPRALENEQFF; CDR3 DNA: TGTGCCAGCAGCCCCCGGGCCTTGGAGAATGAGCAGTTCTTC
clone size: few; CDR3 length: 13; D gene: TRBD1; V gene: TRBV29-1; J gene: TRBJ1-2; CDR3 protein: CSGGQGTGDGYTF; CDR3 DNA: TGCAGCGGGGGACAGGGGACAGGGGATGGCTACACCTTC
clone size: .; CDR3 length: 14; D gene: .; V gene: TRBV7-2; J gene: TRBJ2-1; CDR3 protein: CASSLTGRYNEQFF; CDR3 DNA: TGTGCCAGCAGCTTAACGGGACGGTACAATGAGCAGTTCTTC
clone size: .; CDR3 length: 13; D gene: TRBD1; V gene: TRBV12-3/TRBV12-4; J gene: TRBJ2-4; CDR3 protein: CASSGQGSNIQYF; CDR3 DNA: TGTGCCAGCAGTGGACAGGGTAGCAACATTCAGTACTTC
clone size: .; CDR3 length: 15; D gene: TRBD2; V gene: TRBV20-1; J gene: TRBJ2-7; CDR3 protein: CSARDAAGASYEQYF; CDR3 DNA: TGCAGTGCTAGAGATGCGGCGGGAGCGTCTTACGAGCAGTACTTC
clone size: many; CDR3 length: 12; D gene: TRBD1; V gene: TRBV29-1; J gene: TRBJ2-7; CDR3 protein: CSGVTGTHEQYF; CDR3 DNA: TGCAGCGGAGTGACAGGGACGCACGAGCAGTACTTC
clone size: .; CDR3 length: 15; D gene: TRBD2; V gene: TRBV9; J gene: TRBJ2-1; CDR3 protein: CASSPRTSGDNEQFF; CDR3 DNA: TGTGCCAGCAGCCCCCGGACTAGCGGGGACAATGAGCAGTTCTTC
clone size: .; CDR3 length: 12; D gene: .; V gene: TRBV6-6; J gene: TRBJ2-5; CDR3 protein: CASSYVEETQYF; CDR3 DNA: TGTGCCAGCAGTTACGTGGAGGAGACCCAGTACTTC
clone size: few; CDR3 length: 16; D gene: .; V gene: TRBV10-2; J gene: TRBJ1-6; CDR3 protein: CASSEITGAYNSPLHF; CDR3 DNA: TGCGCCAGCAGTGAGATAACAGGAGCCTATAATTCACCCCTCCACTTT
clone size: .; CDR3 length: 15; D gene: TRBD1; V gene: TRBV24-1; J gene: TRBJ2-7; CDR3 protein: CATSDPGQGAYEQYF; CDR3 DNA: TGTGCCACCAGTGATCCCGGACAGGGGGCCTACGAGCAGTACTTC
clone size: many; CDR3 length: 15; D gene: TRBD1; V gene: TRBV3-1; J gene: TRBJ2-1; CDR3 protein: CASSPERTGYNEQFF; CDR3 DNA: TGTGCCAGCAGCCCAGAGAGGACAGGTTACAATGAGCAGTTCTTC
clone size: .; CDR3 length: 15; D gene: TRBD1; V gene: TRBV6-5; J gene: TRBJ1-2; CDR3 protein: CASSYGRLGQGLPTF; CDR3 DNA: TGTGCCAGCAGTTACGGCAGGCTGGGACAGGGACTACCCACCTTC
clone size: many; CDR3 length: 14; D gene: .; V gene: TRBV7-3; J gene: TRBJ2-7; CDR3 protein: CASSLGGPDYEQYF; CDR3 DNA: TGTGCCAGCAGCTTAGGGGGACCCGACTACGAGCAGTACTTC
clone size: .; CDR3 length: 15; D gene: .; V gene: TRBV25-1; J gene: TRBJ1-5; CDR3 protein: CASSGTGKGNQPQHF; CDR3 DNA: TGTGCCAGCAGTGGTACAGGGAAGGGCAATCAGCCCCAGCATTTT
clone size: .; CDR3 length: 15; D gene: .; V gene: TRBV6-5; J gene: TRBJ2-7; CDR3 protein: CASSRNREDTYEQYF; CDR3 DNA: TGTGCCAGCAGCCGAAACAGGGAGGACACCTACGAGCAGTACTTC
clone size: .; CDR3 length: 14; D gene: .; V gene: TRBV18; J gene: TRBJ2-7; CDR3 protein: CASSRRTWGYEQYF; CDR3 DNA: TGTGCCAGCTCACGTCGGACCTGGGGCTACGAGCAGTACTTC
clone size: few; CDR3 length: 15; D gene: TRBD1; V gene: TRBV28; J gene: TRBJ1-4; CDR3 protein: CASSPPGQGREKLFF; CDR3 DNA: TGTGCCAGCAGTCCTCCGGGACAGGGGCGTGAAAAACTGTTTTTT
clone size: .; CDR3 length: 17; D gene: TRBD1; V gene: TRBV15; J gene: TRBJ2-7; CDR3 protein: CATSSEKKTGGSYEQYF; CDR3 DNA: TGTGCCACCAGCAGCGAGAAGAAGACAGGGGGGTCCTACGAGCAGTACTTC
clone size: .; CDR3 length: 12; D gene: .; V gene: TRBV2; J gene: TRBJ1-4; CDR3 protein: CASSEARIQLFF; CDR3 DNA: TGTGCCAGCAGTGAAGCCCGCATACAACTGTTTTTT
clone size: .; CDR3 length: 15; D gene: TRBD2; V gene: TRBV6-6; J gene: TRBJ2-7; CDR3 protein: CASSFIAGGTYEQYF; CDR3 DNA: TGTGCCAGCAGTTTCATAGCGGGAGGGACCTACGAGCAGTACTTC
clone size: .; CDR3 length: 13; D gene: .; V gene: TRBV3-1; J gene: TRBJ2-7; CDR3 protein: CASSQLNSYEQYF; CDR3 DNA: TGTGCCAGCAGCCAACTAAACTCCTACGAGCAGTACTTC
clone size: .; CDR3 length: 15; D gene: .; V gene: TRBV6-2/TRBV6-3; J gene: TRBJ1-5; CDR3 protein: CASSYAQGYNQPQHF; CDR3 DNA: TGTGCCAGCAGTTACGCGCAGGGCTACAATCAGCCCCAGCATTTT
clone size: .; CDR3 length: 13; D gene: .; V gene: TRBV7-6; J gene: TRBJ2-1; CDR3 protein: CASSFRAWGEQFF; CDR3 DNA: TGTGCCAGCAGCTTTCGTGCCTGGGGTGAGCAGTTCTTC
clone size: .; CDR3 length: 15; D gene: TRBD1; V gene: TRBV7-9; J gene: TRBJ2-4; CDR3 protein: CASSSRGQGADIQYF; CDR3 DNA: TGTGCCAGCAGCTCAAGAGGGCAGGGGGCGGACATTCAGTACTTC
clone size: .; CDR3 length: 15; D gene: TRBD2; V gene: TRBV3-1; J gene: TRBJ2-3; CDR3 protein: CASSIAGAQHRYAYF; CDR3 DNA: TGTGCCAGCAGTATCGCGGGAGCGCAGCACAGATACGCGTATTTT
clone size: few; CDR3 length: 13; D gene: TRBD1; V gene: TRBV7-2; J gene: TRBJ1-2; CDR3 protein: CASTRDRVDGYTF; CDR3 DNA: TGTGCCAGCACCCGGGACAGGGTCGACGGCTACACCTTC
clone size: .; CDR3 length: 15; D gene: TRBD1; V gene: TRBV6-5; J gene: TRBJ2-5; CDR3 protein: CASSFPTGGRETQYF; CDR3 DNA: TGTGCCAGCAGTTTCCCTACAGGGGGCAGGGAGACCCAGTACTTC
clone size: .; CDR3 length: 11; D gene: .; V gene: TRBV29-1; J gene: TRBJ1-1; CDR3 protein: CSAATGSEAFF; CDR3 DNA: TGCAGCGCGGCGACAGGATCTGAAGCTTTCTTT
clone size: few; CDR3 length: 14; D gene: .; V gene: TRBV27; J gene: TRBJ2-7; CDR3 protein: CASSLRASSYEQYF; CDR3 DNA: TGTGCCAGCAGTTTAAGGGCCAGCTCCTACGAGCAGTACTTC
clone size: .; CDR3 length: 16; D gene: TRBD2; V gene: TRBV5-1; J gene: TRBJ2-1; CDR3 protein: CASQPIAGASYNEQFF; CDR3 DNA: TGCGCCAGCCAACCCATAGCGGGAGCATCCTACAATGAGCAGTTCTTC
clone size: .; CDR3 length: 15; D gene: .; V gene: TRBV7-6; J gene: TRBJ1-2; CDR3 protein: CASSSASGHDYGYTF; CDR3 DNA: TGTGCCAGCAGCTCCGCATCGGGCCACGACTATGGCTACACCTTC
clone size: .; CDR3 length: 13; D gene: .; V gene: TRBV3-1; J gene: TRBJ1-1; CDR3 protein: CASSSRPNTEAFF; CDR3 DNA: TGTGCCAGCAGCTCCCGACCCAACACTGAAGCTTTCTTT